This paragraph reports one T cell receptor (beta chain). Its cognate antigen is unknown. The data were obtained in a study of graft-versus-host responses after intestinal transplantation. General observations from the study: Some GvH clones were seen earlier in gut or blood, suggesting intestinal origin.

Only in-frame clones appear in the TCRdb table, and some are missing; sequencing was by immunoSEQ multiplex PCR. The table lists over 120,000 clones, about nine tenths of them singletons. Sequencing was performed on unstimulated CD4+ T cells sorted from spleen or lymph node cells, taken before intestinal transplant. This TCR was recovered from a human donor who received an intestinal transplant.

The DNA of the CDR3 is TGTGCCAGCAGTCCAAGGGTGAACCTCAATCAGCCCCAGCATTTT. Encoded protein: CASSPRVNLNQPQHF. The V and J genes are TRBV6-1 and TRBJ1-5, with D hard to call. V was cut by 5 bases and J by 3 bases, with 14 bases left in between. This CDR3 is 15 amino acids long. Germline V gene sequence: CDR1 MNHNS, CDR2 SASEGT.